Listed below are T cell receptor beta chains from one sample, sequenced in a study of tumor and adjacent non-tumor tissue in lung cancer. TCRdb re-derived calls from the multiplex PCR reads in MiXCR, one entry per CDR3 protein. The sample has 70,000 to 80,000 distinct CDR3 sequences, 55% to 75% seen once. Sequencing input: lung tumor tissue. The receptors stem from a woman aged 35 to 49 with non-small cell lung cancer. CDR3s include the opening cysteine and the closing phenylalanine or tryptophan. D genes are given only for firm matches. Not all rows give a size; the values are once, few, many and, for expanded clones, a class.

d_gene	j_gene	v_gene	abundance	CDR3aa	CDR3nt
.	TRBJ1-3	TRBV6-5	many	CASSRWRAFSGNTIYF	TGTGCCAGCAGTCGGTGGAGGGCCTTCTCTGGAAACACCATATATTTT
.	TRBJ2-3	TRBV6-6	.	CASSGSSIDTQYF	TGTGCCAGCTCGGGTAGTAGCATAGATACGCAGTATTTT
.	TRBJ2-7	TRBV6-1	.	CTSSVLPSYYEQYF	TGTACCAGCAGTGTACTACCTTCTTATTACGAGCAGTACTTC
.	TRBJ1-1	TRBV11-2	.	CANRLEHAVDSF	TGTGCCAACAGGCTCGAACACGCGGTAGATTCCTTT
TRBD2	TRBJ2-7	TRBV11-3	.	CASSPTGGGYEQYF	TGTGCCAGCAGCCCCACGGGGGGGGGGTACGAGCAGTACTTC
.	TRBJ1-6	TRBV9	.	CASSASMNNSPLHF	TGCGCCAGCAGCGCCAGTATGAATAATTCACCCCTCCACTTT
.	TRBJ2-7	TRBV5-1	.	CTSSPGRDRNYEQYF	TGCACCAGCAGTCCTGGGAGGGACAGGAACTACGAGCAGTACTTC
.	TRBJ2-1	TRBV6-6	.	CAGSRGVNNEQFF	TGTGCCGGCAGTCGGGGCGTCAACAATGAGCAGTTCTTC
.	TRBJ2-7	TRBV19	.	CASNPATTRGAPLEQYF	TGTGCCAGTAATCCAGCAACTACGAGGGGGGCTCCTCTCGAGCAGTACTTC
.	TRBJ1-6	TRBV4-1	.	CASSQVSPNGNSPLHF	TGCGCCAGCAGCCAAGTAAGTCCAAATGGTAATTCACCCCTCCACTTT
.	TRBJ1-2	TRBV7-9	many	CASSLVPGPTDYGYTF	TGTGCCAGCAGCTTAGTTCCAGGGCCCACGGACTATGGCTACACCTTC
.	TRBJ1-5	TRBV5-5	once	CASSLSPLINQPQNF	TGTGCCAGTAGCTTATCTCCATTAATCAATCAGCCCCAGAATTTT
.	TRBJ2-7	TRBV24-1	many	CATSGGQGSYEQYF	TGTGCCACCAGTGGGGGCCAGGGGTCCTACGAGCAGTACTTC
TRBD2	TRBJ2-1	TRBV6-2/TRBV6-3	medium-sized	CASSNRLAGNPNEQFF	TGTGCCAGCAGTAACAGACTAGCGGGAAATCCCAATGAGCAGTTCTTC
.	TRBJ2-1	TRBV11-3	.	CDCSLEGYGQFF	TGTGACTGCAGCTTAGAAGGGTATGGGCAGTTCTTC
TRBD2	TRBJ2-5	TRBV5-1	.	CASSLALAGDREIQYF	TGCGCCAGCAGCTTGGCTCTAGCGGGAGATCGTGAGATTCAGTACTTC
.	TRBJ1-1	TRBV6-1	many	CASSVAANTEAFF	TGTGCCAGCAGTGTGGCAGCGAACACTGAAGCTTTCTTT